The rows below give T cell receptor beta chains drawn from one sample of a study of OX40 agonist ivuxolimab in advanced cancers. Here immunoSEQ multiplex PCR was the method, and the copy in TCRdb shows in-frame clones only, minus some. The repertoire consists of roughly 12,000 clones, with roughly 84% occurring once and the leading ten covering roughly 10%. Sequencing was performed on CD4+ or CD8+ T cells sorted from blood, taken in a trial of the OX40 agonist ivuxolimab. The receptors here all came from an adult with an advanced solid tumor such as melanoma, head and neck, liver or kidney cancer. Both conserved end residues are trimmed from each CDR3. The D gene is left open where the match is weak.

CDR3aa: ASSWPGREQY; v_gene: TRBV19; d_gene: NA; j_gene: TRBJ2-7
CDR3aa: ASTPTGRAYSNQPQH; v_gene: TRBV5-1; d_gene: TRBD1; j_gene: TRBJ1-5
CDR3aa: ASSLGDLQY; v_gene: TRBV7-9; d_gene: NA; j_gene: TRBJ2-3
CDR3aa: ASSNRDRGVEQY; v_gene: TRBV11-2; d_gene: TRBD1; j_gene: TRBJ2-7
CDR3aa: ATGTSHEQF; v_gene: TRBV7-9; d_gene: NA; j_gene: TRBJ2-1
CDR3aa: ASSPGGDYGYT; v_gene: TRBV4-1; d_gene: NA; j_gene: TRBJ1-2
CDR3aa: ASSRGAEAF; v_gene: TRBV5-5; d_gene: NA; j_gene: TRBJ1-1
CDR3aa: ASSYSGAGGIPPNEKLF; v_gene: TRBV7-9; d_gene: TRBD1; j_gene: TRBJ1-4
CDR3aa: ASSQGAESNQPQH; v_gene: TRBV4-2; d_gene: NA; j_gene: TRBJ1-5
CDR3aa: ASSYSRTLNTEAF; v_gene: TRBV6-6; d_gene: NA; j_gene: TRBJ1-1
CDR3aa: ASSPFPSAGPDTQY; v_gene: TRBV7-3; d_gene: TRBD2; j_gene: TRBJ2-3
CDR3aa: ASSDSDRGYT; v_gene: TRBV6-4; d_gene: NA; j_gene: TRBJ1-2
CDR3aa: ASSLESTTYEQY; v_gene: TRBV5-5; d_gene: NA; j_gene: TRBJ2-7
CDR3aa: ASSEDRVMDGYT; v_gene: TRBV10-2; d_gene: TRBD1; j_gene: TRBJ1-2
CDR3aa: ASSEGPTGGGQPQH; v_gene: TRBV2; d_gene: TRBD1; j_gene: TRBJ1-5
CDR3aa: ASRVSVWNTEAF; v_gene: TRBV6-5; d_gene: NA; j_gene: TRBJ1-1
CDR3aa: SVEAEGQGNGIRYGYT; v_gene: TRBV29-1; d_gene: TRBD1; j_gene: TRBJ1-2
CDR3aa: ASSQGWGSETQY; v_gene: TRBV4-2; d_gene: NA; j_gene: TRBJ2-5
CDR3aa: ASSSGTGAPEQY; v_gene: TRBV7-9; d_gene: TRBD1; j_gene: TRBJ2-7
CDR3aa: ASSWADPYEQY; v_gene: TRBV11-2; d_gene: NA; j_gene: TRBJ2-7
CDR3aa: ASSSKRRVGLGGYT; v_gene: TRBV28; d_gene: NA; j_gene: TRBJ1-2
CDR3aa: ASTQGGFGNYGYT; v_gene: TRBV6-1; d_gene: NA; j_gene: TRBJ1-2
CDR3aa: ASSIPRGRYSEKLF; v_gene: TRBV7-9; d_gene: TRBD1; j_gene: TRBJ1-4
CDR3aa: ASSAGTRVGELF; v_gene: TRBV6-1; d_gene: TRBD2; j_gene: TRBJ2-2
CDR3aa: ASSSRDLYNEQF; v_gene: TRBV9; d_gene: NA; j_gene: TRBJ2-1
CDR3aa: ASSLEWSNYGYT; v_gene: TRBV6-5; d_gene: NA; j_gene: TRBJ1-2
CDR3aa: ASSYSIEQAYGYT; v_gene: TRBV6-5; d_gene: NA; j_gene: TRBJ1-2
CDR3aa: ASSFTGSSYNEQF; v_gene: TRBV11-2; d_gene: NA; j_gene: TRBJ2-1
CDR3aa: ASSESVDVSLKAF; v_gene: TRBV10-2; d_gene: NA; j_gene: TRBJ1-1
CDR3aa: ASSLGDPTDTQY; v_gene: TRBV28; d_gene: NA; j_gene: TRBJ2-3
CDR3aa: ASSGAGPNTEAF; v_gene: TRBV7-6; d_gene: NA; j_gene: TRBJ1-1
CDR3aa: ASPPPGQTSSYEQY; v_gene: TRBV7-9; d_gene: TRBD1; j_gene: TRBJ2-7
CDR3aa: ASRGATSDKTQY; v_gene: TRBV19; d_gene: TRBD2; j_gene: TRBJ2-5
CDR3aa: ASSLWNTEAF; v_gene: TRBV7-8; d_gene: NA; j_gene: TRBJ1-1
CDR3aa: ASSFAPNAYEQY; v_gene: TRBV11-2; d_gene: NA; j_gene: TRBJ2-7
CDR3aa: ASSDVIKETQY; v_gene: TRBV19; d_gene: NA; j_gene: TRBJ2-5
CDR3aa: AWALGEGYEQY; v_gene: TRBV30; d_gene: TRBD2; j_gene: TRBJ2-7
CDR3aa: ASSGTGYEQY; v_gene: TRBV9; d_gene: NA; j_gene: TRBJ2-7
CDR3aa: ASSIGSGNGPYEQY; v_gene: TRBV19; d_gene: NA; j_gene: TRBJ2-7
CDR3aa: ASSSGLAGGPTDTQY; v_gene: TRBV27; d_gene: TRBD2; j_gene: TRBJ2-3
CDR3aa: ASSLAGTSRGTGELF; v_gene: TRBV7-6; d_gene: NA; j_gene: TRBJ2-2
CDR3aa: AWSGFEQY; v_gene: TRBV30; d_gene: NA; j_gene: TRBJ2-7
CDR3aa: ASSVGGTTYNEQF; v_gene: TRBV9; d_gene: TRBD2; j_gene: TRBJ2-1
CDR3aa: ASSLWDGAYNEQF; v_gene: TRBV4-1; d_gene: NA; j_gene: TRBJ2-1